What follows is one TCR beta chain and its context. Sequenced by immunoSEQ multiplex PCR; TCRdb stores in-frame clones only, minus some. The profile shows under 300,000 clones, around 87% of them singletons. V gave up 11 bases and J gave up 5 bases; unmatched junction bases: 13. In germline, CDR1 is LNHDA, CDR2 SQIVND (reference sequence). CDR3 length: 14 amino acids. This specimen comes from a study of blood T cell repertoires in COVID-19. The sequence came from a woman in her seventies with active or convalescent COVID-19. Sample: peripheral blood. The rearrangement links TRBV19 to TRBJ2-7, with 9 bases fitting TRBD1. The CDR3 DNA is TGTGCCTCCAAGCACACAGGGGGCACGGACGAGCAGTACTTC. Translating gives CASKHTGGTDEQYF.